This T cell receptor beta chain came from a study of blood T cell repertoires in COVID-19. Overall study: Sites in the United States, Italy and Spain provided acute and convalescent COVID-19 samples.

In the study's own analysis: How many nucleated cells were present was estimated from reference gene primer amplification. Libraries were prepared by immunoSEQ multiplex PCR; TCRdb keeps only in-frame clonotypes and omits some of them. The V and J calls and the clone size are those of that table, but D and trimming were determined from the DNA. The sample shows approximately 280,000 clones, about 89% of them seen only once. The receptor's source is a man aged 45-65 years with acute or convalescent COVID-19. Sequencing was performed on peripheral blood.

The CDR3 here is CASSPGRAGSETQYF. CDR3 coding DNA: TGTGCCAGCAGCCCCGGGAGGGCGGGAAGCGAGACCCAGTACTTC. This chain connects TRBV7-9 to TRBJ2-5, with 8 nucleotides matching TRBD2. With 5 bases clipped from V and 5 bases from J, the junction kept 10 bases outside the gene matches. CDR1 is SEHNR and CDR2 is FQNEAQ in the germline V gene (reference sequence). The CDR3 sequence is 15 residues long.